This is a list of T cell receptor beta chains from one sample in a study of OX40 agonist ivuxolimab in advanced cancers. Sequenced by immunoSEQ multiplex PCR; TCRdb stores in-frame clones only, minus some. The sample lists tens of thousands of clones, about 88% occurring once. The specimen was CD4+ or CD8+ T cells sorted from blood, collected in a trial of the OX40 agonist ivuxolimab. These receptors all come from an adult with an advanced solid tumor such as melanoma, head and neck, liver or kidney cancer. The CDR3 runs from the conserved cysteine through the conserved F or W. A D gene is named only where the DNA matches it firmly. Some rows mark clone size as missing; the rest say once, few, many or name a class of expanded clone.

>-|TRBV7-2|TRBJ1-1|TRBD1
CASSLNLGTVNTEAFF
TGTGCCAGCAGCTTAAATTTAGGGACAGTGAACACTGAAGCTTTCTTT
>-|TRBV7-8|TRBJ2-5|-
CASSLANQETQYF
TGTGCCAGCAGCTTAGCAAACCAAGAGACCCAGTACTTC
>-|TRBV7-6|TRBJ1-3|-
CASSLDSFSGNTIYF
TGTGCCAGCAGCCTCGACAGCTTCTCTGGAAACACCATATATTTT
>-|TRBV18|TRBJ2-2|-
CASSFTTVRNTGELFF
TGTGCCAGCTCGTTCACTACAGTCAGAAACACCGGGGAGCTGTTTTTT
>many|TRBV28|TRBJ2-7|TRBD1
CASSQTGAVSYEQYF
TGTGCCAGCAGTCAGACAGGGGCCGTCTCCTACGAGCAGTACTTC
>-|TRBV19|TRBJ2-5|-
CASRKGGSNQETQYF
TGTGCCAGTAGGAAGGGGGGCAGTAACCAAGAGACCCAGTACTTC
>-|TRBV27|TRBJ1-1|-
CASKFDRPNTEAFF
TGTGCCAGCAAATTCGACAGACCGAACACTGAAGCTTTCTTT
>-|TRBV23-1|TRBJ2-2|-
CASSQGPLRVGQNGELFF
TGCGCCAGCAGTCAAGGCCCCTTGCGGGTAGGGCAGAACGGGGAGCTGTTTTTT
>-|TRBV7-2|TRBJ2-1|TRBD2
CASSLRVAGVGNEQFF
TGTGCCAGCAGCTTACGAGTAGCGGGAGTAGGGAATGAGCAGTTCTTC
>-|TRBV7-2|TRBJ2-1|TRBD2
CASRLQLAQYNEQFF
TGTGCCAGCAGACTACAACTAGCGCAGTACAATGAGCAGTTCTTC
>-|TRBV6-5|TRBJ2-7|TRBD2
CASSGLAGPYEQYF
TGTGCCAGCAGTGGACTAGCGGGGCCCTACGAGCAGTACTTC
>-|TRBV9|TRBJ2-3|-
CASSVVWGIGDTQYF
TGTGCCAGCAGCGTAGTTTGGGGTATCGGAGATACGCAGTATTTT
>-|TRBV7-3|TRBJ2-1|-
CASSSGRGSGSYNEQFF
TGTGCCAGCAGCTCCGGACGGGGGAGCGGGTCCTACAATGAGCAGTTCTTC
>-|TRBV28|TRBJ1-3|-
CASFTGRARNTIYF
TGTGCCAGCTTTACCGGACGGGCCCGGAACACCATATATTTT
>-|TRBV11-3|TRBJ1-2|-
CASSFRDYGYTF
TGTGCCAGCAGCTTCCGGGACTATGGCTACACCTTC
>-|TRBV29-1|TRBJ2-3|TRBD1
CSVAVAGGADTQYF
TGCAGCGTTGCCGTGGCAGGGGGCGCCGATACGCAGTATTTT
>-|TRBV7-9|TRBJ1-4|-
CASKLGVGATNEKLFF
TGTGCCAGCAAATTGGGGGTCGGAGCAACTAATGAAAAACTGTTTTTT
>-|TRBV10-3|TRBJ1-3|-
CAISLGSLSGNTIYF
TGTGCCATCAGCTTGGGGTCCCTCTCTGGAAACACCATATATTTT
>-|TRBV9|TRBJ1-4|TRBD1
CASSPTGQGALEKLFF
TGTGCCAGCAGCCCCACAGGACAGGGGGCGCTTGAAAAACTGTTTTTT
>-|TRBV5-1|TRBJ2-7|-
CASSRTDYEQYF
TGCGCCAGCAGCCGGACGGACTACGAGCAGTACTTC
>few|TRBV5-4|TRBJ2-7|TRBD2
CASSLVASGRAEQYF
TGTGCCAGCAGCTTGGTGGCTAGCGGGAGGGCCGAGCAGTACTTC
>-|TRBV19|TRBJ2-1|-
CASRIPGSSYNEQFF
TGTGCCAGTAGGATCCCCGGAAGCTCCTACAATGAGCAGTTCTTC
>-|TRBV6-1|TRBJ2-7|TRBD2
CASSEPGLGVYEQYF
TGTGCCAGCAGTGAACCGGGACTAGGGGTCTACGAGCAGTACTTC
>-|TRBV5-1|TRBJ1-5|-
CASSLEGMGHQPQHF
TGCGCCAGCAGCTTGGAAGGGATGGGTCATCAGCCCCAGCATTTT
>-|TRBV7-2|TRBJ2-3|-
CASSSTGLLTDTQYF
TGTGCCAGCAGCTCCACGGGACTTTTAACAGATACGCAGTATTTT
>-|TRBV25-1|TRBJ2-1|TRBD2
CASRPTSGRGPSNEQFF
TGTGCCAGCAGGCCGACTAGCGGGAGGGGCCCCAGCAATGAGCAGTTCTTC
>-|TRBV11-2|TRBJ2-7|-
CASSFLGGLDEQYF
TGTGCCAGCAGCTTTCTCGGAGGACTGGACGAGCAGTACTTC
>-|TRBV19|TRBJ2-2|TRBD2
CASSIRLAQNTGELFF
TGTGCCAGTAGTATACGACTAGCGCAGAACACCGGGGAGCTGTTTTTT
>-|TRBV19|TRBJ1-1|TRBD1
CASSETGGVTEAFF
TGTGCCAGTAGCGAGACAGGGGGCGTCACTGAAGCTTTCTTT
>-|TRBV19|TRBJ2-6|TRBD1
CASSRPGQGLAGANVLTF
TGTGCCAGTAGTCGGCCCGGACAGGGGTTGGCCGGGGCCAACGTCCTGACTTTC
>-|TRBV5-4|TRBJ1-2|-
CASSLAAQGGYTF
TGTGCCAGCAGCTTGGCGGCCCAGGGTGGCTACACCTTC
>-|TRBV6-5|TRBJ2-7|-
CASSYYSHPSYEQYF
TGTGCCAGCAGTTACTACTCCCATCCCTCCTACGAGCAGTACTTC
>-|TRBV6-6|TRBJ1-5|-
CASKRAHNQPQHF
TGTGCCAGCAAACGGGCTCACAATCAGCCCCAGCATTTT
>-|TRBV6-5|TRBJ2-1|-
CASSWGWGPNEQFF
TGTGCCAGCAGTTGGGGGTGGGGCCCTAATGAGCAGTTCTTC
>once|TRBV19|TRBJ1-2|-
CASRTSAGRIGYTF
TGTGCCAGTAGGACCTCCGCGGGGCGGATTGGCTACACCTTC
>-|TRBV7-9|TRBJ1-1|TRBD1
CASSPQGAAVTEAFF
TGTGCCAGCAGCCCCCAGGGGGCGGCAGTCACTGAAGCTTTCTTT
>-|TRBV18|TRBJ2-6|-
CASSPPFGSGANVLTF
TGTGCCAGCTCACCACCGTTTGGCTCTGGGGCCAACGTCCTGACTTTC
>-|TRBV14|TRBJ2-7|-
CASSQWTGESEQYF
TGTGCCAGCAGCCAGTGGACTGGAGAAAGCGAGCAGTACTTC
>few|TRBV7-3|TRBJ2-3|-
CASSLRGASTDTQYF
TGTGCCAGCAGCTTAAGGGGCGCTAGCACAGATACGCAGTATTTT
>-|TRBV29-1|TRBJ2-7|-
CSVGGDGEQYF
TGCAGCGTTGGGGGGGATGGCGAGCAGTACTTC
>-|TRBV28|TRBJ2-2|TRBD1
CASRGSGQGAGELFF
TGTGCCAGCAGGGGGTCCGGACAGGGAGCCGGGGAGCTGTTTTTT
>-|TRBV9|TRBJ2-5|TRBD2
CASSARLSGRGETQYF
TGTGCCAGCAGCGCCCGACTAAGCGGGAGGGGGGAGACCCAGTACTTC
>-|TRBV4-2|TRBJ1-5|-
CASSPGGGVSNQPQHF
TGTGCCAGCAGCCCCGGCGGGGGTGTCAGCAATCAGCCCCAGCATTTT
>-|TRBV4-3|TRBJ2-2|TRBD2
CASSQESGRGGTGELFF
TGCGCCAGCAGCCAAGAGAGCGGGAGGGGGGGCACCGGGGAGCTGTTTTTT
>once|TRBV5-6|TRBJ1-2|-
CASSPPVGSYGYTF
TGTGCCAGCAGCCCCCCAGTGGGGTCCTATGGCTACACCTTC
>-|TRBV18|TRBJ2-1|TRBD2
CASSPTDPGGYNEQFF
TGTGCCAGCTCACCGACGGATCCGGGAGGGTATAATGAGCAGTTCTTC
>-|TRBV5-8|TRBJ2-3|-
CASSRDFSTDTQYF
TGTGCCAGCAGCCGGGACTTTAGCACAGATACGCAGTATTTT